The 3 T cell receptor beta chains below all came from one sample that was sequenced in a study of molecular identifiers for immune sequencing clone quantification. MiXCR, applied by TCRdb to the PCR reads, yields one record per CDR3 protein. The table has around 320,000 distinct CDR3 sequences, roughly 24% seen once; the top ten hold around 0.74%. The source material was naive CD8+ T cells from blood, with Jurkat cell RNA spiked in. Subset reported: FACS-sorted CD8+CD4-CCR7+CD45RA+ naive T cells. Receptors originate from a human donor in good health. Some libraries in this study had Jurkat cell RNA spiked in.

Note on this clonotype: A read error may explain this, as a much larger clone is one base away. The chain recombines TRBV6-2 or TRBV6-3 with TRBJ2-5; weak D call: TRBD2 (6 bases). The germline V gene has CDR1 MNHEY and CDR2 SVGEGT. V was cut by 1 base and J by 9 bases, with 15 bases left in between. This CDR3 has 14 amino acids. CDR3 bases: TGTGCCAGCAGTTACTTCAGAGGCGGGGAGCCCCAGTACTTC. Its protein product is CASSYFRGGEPQYF.

This clonotype was observed a few times. The rearrangement joins TRBV11-2 to TRBJ1-1; D might be TRBD1 (6 bases). V was trimmed by 5 bases and J by 0 bases, leaving 19 bases between them. Germline CDR1 reads SGHAT; CDR2 reads FQNNGV. CDR3 length: 17 residues. CDR3 nucleotide sequence: TGTGCCAGCAGCGCCAGGGGACTGCTAGATTTGAACACTGAAGCTTTCTTT. Amino acid sequence: CASSARGLLDLNTEAFF.

A note on this clonotype: A much larger clonotype is one base distant, so this may be a read error. This chain's CDR3 is CASSVASSGELFF. Here the CDR3 DNA reads TGTGCCAGCAGCGTAGCGAGTTCCGGGGAGCTGTTTTTT. V and J are TRBV9 and TRBJ2-2, with unresolved D. V shed 0 bases and J shed 6 bases, with 6 bases lying between them. Germline V gene lookup returns CDR1 SGDLS and CDR2 YYNGEE. The CDR3 consists of 13 residues.